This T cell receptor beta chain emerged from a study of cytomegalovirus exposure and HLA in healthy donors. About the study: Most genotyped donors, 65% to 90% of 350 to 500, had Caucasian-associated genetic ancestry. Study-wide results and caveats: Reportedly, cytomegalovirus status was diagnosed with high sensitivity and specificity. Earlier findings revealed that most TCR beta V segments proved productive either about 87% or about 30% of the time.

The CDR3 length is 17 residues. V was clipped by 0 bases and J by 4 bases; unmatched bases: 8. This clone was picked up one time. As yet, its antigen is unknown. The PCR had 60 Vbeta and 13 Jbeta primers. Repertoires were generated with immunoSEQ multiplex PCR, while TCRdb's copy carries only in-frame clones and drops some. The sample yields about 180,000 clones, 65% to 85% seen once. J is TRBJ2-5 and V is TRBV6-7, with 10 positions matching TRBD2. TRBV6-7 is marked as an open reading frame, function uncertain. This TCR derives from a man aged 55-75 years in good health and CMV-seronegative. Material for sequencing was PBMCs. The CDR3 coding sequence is TGTGCCAGCAGTTACTCGATAACTAGCGGGGACCTAGAGACCCAGTACTTC. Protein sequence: CASSYSITSGDLETQYF.